This entry concerns a single T cell receptor (beta chain). The antigen remains undetermined. V lost 1 base and J lost 4; bases outside the gene matches: 6. CDR1 and CDR2 from the germline V gene are LNHDA and SQIVND (reference sequence). The CDR3 is 15 residues long. This sample is drawn from a study of immune cell composition in non-small cell lung cancer. About the study: Most cases were lung adenocarcinoma or squamous cell carcinoma. General study results and limits: Around 80% of squamous and under 35% of adenocarcinoma cases had tumour-associated clones >0.5%.

Frozen unsorted single-cell suspensions supplied the genomic DNA. The table came from immunoSEQ multiplex PCR; TCRdb's copy has only in-frame clones and leaves some out. The sample consists of roughly 3,000 clones, roughly 82% of them appearing once. Sample: lung tumor tissue. This chain connects TRBV19 to TRBJ2-5; 7 bases fit TRBD1. This receptor was taken from a human donor with non-small cell lung cancer. For the CDR3, the DNA is TGTGCCAGTAGTATAGCTAGGGGGCGCGGAGAGACCCAGTACTTC. It yields the protein CASSIARGRGETQYF.